These 27 T cell receptor beta chains came from one sample sequenced in a study of cytomegalovirus exposure and HLA in healthy donors (dated by TCRdb to 2016 to 2017). The library was obtained by the immunoSEQ multiplex PCR assay. A mixture of 60 forward primers for TCR Vbeta segments and 13 reverse primers for TCR Jbeta segments was used in the multiplex PCR. TCRdb provides this immuneACCESS table in a form limited to in-frame rearrangements. Some clones are lacking; in checked studies, under half of them reflect an unresolved V gene, and why the rest are absent is not known. Counted in this sample were some 150,000 clones; around 79% of them appeared once. 3.5% of the sample rests with the top ten. Specimen: PBMCs. These receptor sequences come from a human donor in good health.

This chain joins TRBV4-3 and TRBJ2-3; D remains unclear. Trimming removed 4 bases from V and 0 bases from J, with 5 bases in between. Germline V CDR1 and CDR2: LGHNA, YSLEER. This CDR3 is 13 amino acids long. For the CDR3, the DNA is TGCGCCAGCAGCCTTCGGAGCACAGATACGCAGTATTTT. As protein: CASSLRSTDTQYF.

The chain links TRBV7-9 to TRBJ2-1; TRBD2 agrees at 7 bases. From germline, CDR1 is SEHNR and CDR2 FQNEAQ (reference sequence). J lost 3 bases, V lost 4 bases, and 9 bases had no gene match. This CDR3 spans 16 amino acids. The CDR3 sequence: CASSSLEAGDYNEQFF. CDR3 in DNA: TGTGCCAGCAGCTCCTTAGAGGCGGGAGACTACAATGAGCAGTTCTTC.

The CDR3 is CASSQVSGALTDTQYF. CDR3 coding DNA: TGCGCCAGCAGCCAAGTTAGCGGGGCCCTCACAGATACGCAGTATTTT. This chain connects TRBV4-1 to TRBJ2-3; TRBD2 aligns across 8 bases. This CDR3 has 16 amino acids. Germline lookup yields CDR1 MGHRA and CDR2 YSYEKL. The V segment lost 1 base and the J segment 2 bases; nucleotides outside the gene matches: 5.

This clone was observed a handful of times. V usage is TRBV11-2 and J usage is TRBJ2-5; maybe TRBD2 (7 bases). This CDR3 is built from 15 residues. Germline-derived CDR1 and CDR2 are SGHAT and FQNNGV. Trimming shortened V by 4 bases and J by 2 bases, and 14 bases separated the two germline ends. The CDR3: CASSYLQGGQETQYF. The CDR3 nucleotides are TGTGCCAGCAGCTACCTACAGGGAGGGCAAGAGACCCAGTACTTC. Based on the CDR3 plus reference TRBV11-2 and TRBJ2-5, the full variable domain is EAGVAQSPRYKIIEKRQSVAFWCNPISGHATLYWYQQILGQGPKLLIQFQNNGVVDDSQLPKDRFSAERLKGVDSTLKIQPAKLEDSAVYLCASSYLQGGQETQYFGPGTRLLVL.

The chain has TRBV5-1 and TRBJ2-3; 16 bases are a match to TRBD2. Losses at the gene ends were 4 bases for V and 0 bases for J; bases not matched to a gene: 11. CDR1 is SGHRS, CDR2 YFSETQ, per germline. The CDR3 spans 20 residues. DNA of the CDR3: TGCGCCAGCAGCATCCCCGGGACTAGCGGGAGGGCCCAAAGCACAGATACGCAGTATTTT. It translates to CASSIPGTSGRAQSTDTQYF.

This clone was counted between two and nine times. The V gene is TRBV9, the J gene TRBJ1-1; tentatively, D is TRBD1 (6 bases). The V gene's germline CDR1 is SGDLS and CDR2 YYNGEE. The CDR3 extends over 13 amino acids. V lost 0 bases and J 6 bases, leaving 9 bases between the germline ends. The CDR3: CASSVAAGAEAFF. CDR3 nucleotides: TGTGCCAGCAGCGTAGCGGCAGGGGCTGAAGCTTTCTTT.

The chain is built from TRBV27 and TRBJ1-1; D ambiguous. Looked up from germline, CDR1 is MNHEY and CDR2 is SMNVEV (reference sequence). Between the trimmed V and J ends, which lost 3 bases and 6 bases, there was a span of 14 bases. The CDR3 contains 14 residues. In DNA form, the CDR3 reads TGTGCCAGCAGTTTCCGGGAGTCCCCCGCTGAAGCTTTCTTT. It codes for CASSFRESPAEAFF.

The chain couples TRBV6-1 to TRBJ1-2; D gene ambiguous. Germline V gene sequence: CDR1 MNHNS, CDR2 SASEGT. This CDR3 comprises 11 residues. Trimming pared 6 bases from V and 7 bases from J, leaving 9 bases between. CDR3 protein: CASSQRAGYTF. Here the CDR3 DNA reads TGTGCCAGCAGCCAGCGGGCTGGCTACACCTTC.

J is TRBJ2-2 and V is TRBV6-5; 7 bases line up with TRBD1. Germline V gene sequence: CDR1 MNHEY, CDR2 SVGAGI. The CDR3 has 12 amino acids. V shed 8 bases and J 5 bases; nucleotides not matched to a gene: 2. CDR3 residues: CASFRGTGELFF. DNA of the CDR3: TGTGCCAGCTTCAGGGGGACCGGGGAGCTGTTTTTT.

V gene TRBV10-3 combines with J gene TRBJ2-3; 8 bases match TRBD2. The V gene's germline CDR1 is ENHRY and CDR2 SYGVKD. The V segment lost 3 bases and the J segment 6 bases; nucleotides outside the gene matches: 8. CDR3 size: 15 residues. CDR3 protein: CAISDGGGSSDTQYF. The CDR3, as DNA: TGTGCCATCAGTGACGGCGGGGGGTCGTCGGATACGCAGTATTTT.

V and J are TRBV6-5 and TRBJ1-2; 9 bases agree with TRBD1. The CDR3 has 16 residues. Per the germline V gene, CDR1 is MNHEY and CDR2 is SVGAGI. Germline trimming cut 0 bases from V and 7 bases from J; bases unmatched to any gene: 9. The CDR3 DNA follows: TGTGCCAGCAGTTACTCGGTTTCAACAGGGGGCCGTGGCTACACCTTC. Translated: CASSYSVSTGGRGYTF.

This clone was seen once. This chain links TRBV25-1 with TRBJ2-1; TRBD1 is a possible D gene (6 bases). The germline CDR1 and CDR2 sequences are MGHDK and SYGVNS. Trimming removed 0 bases at V and 0 bases at J, with 12 bases between. This CDR3 has 17 residues. CDR3 residues: CASSEYGGRSSYNEQFF. The CDR3 nucleotides are TGTGCCAGCAGTGAATATGGGGGCCGGAGCTCCTACAATGAGCAGTTCTTC.

This chain links TRBV7-9 with TRBJ2-1; 10 bases fit TRBD2. The CDR3 contains 18 residues. Trimming took 4 bases from V and 0 from J; bases not matched to a gene: 9. Germline loops: CDR1 SEHNR, CDR2 FQNEAQ (reference sequence). CDR3 sequence (DNA): TGTGCCAGCAGCTCTACTAGCGGGGTTAAAGTCTCCTACAATGAGCAGTTCTTC. Translation gives CASSSTSGVKVSYNEQFF.

The V gene is TRBV4-2, the J gene TRBJ2-1, with 13 positions matching TRBD2. The trim removed 4 bases at V and 7 bases at J, leaving 7 bases unmatched. Germline V lookup: CDR1 LGHNA, CDR2 YNFKEQ. The CDR3 consists of 16 residues. This CDR3 is CASSPAGTSGKNEQFF. CDR3 coding DNA: TGTGCCAGCAGCCCCGCCGGGACTAGCGGGAAGAATGAGCAGTTCTTC.

About this clone itself: Germline and junction disagree at one end, which may indicate a read error. The chain carries TRBV4-1 and TRBJ2-7; 7 nucleotides align to TRBD1. CDR1 is MGHRA, CDR2 YSYEKL, per germline. CDR3 length: 15 amino acids. The DNA of the CDR3 is TGCGCCAGCAGCCCCACATCGGGACAGCCCTACGGGCAGTACTTC. It specifies CASSPTSGQPYGQYF.

In this sample, this clone turned up once. The rearrangement joins TRBV27 to TRBJ2-5; unclear D gene. Trimming pared 4 bases from V and 4 bases from J, leaving 7 bases between. The CDR3 length is 12 residues. CDR1 and CDR2 (germline): MNHEY, SMNVEV (reference sequence). The CDR3 DNA follows: TGTGCCAGCAGTTCCACTTCAGAGACCCAGTACTTC. This codes for CASSSTSETQYF.

The chain links TRBV5-4 to TRBJ2-3; 7 nucleotides align to TRBD1. The CDR3 consists of 15 residues. The junction had 7 bases not matched to a gene; V was cut back by 5 bases and J by 1 base. Germline assignment: CDR1 SGHNT and CDR2 YYREEE (reference sequence). The CDR3 DNA sequence: TGTGCCAGCAGGTTCGACAGGGTTGGCACAGATACGCAGTATTTT. It codes for CASRFDRVGTDTQYF. The whole variable domain, remainder taken from reference TRBV5-4 and TRBJ2-3, is ETGVTQSPTHLIKTRGQQVTLRCSSQSGHNTVSWYQQALGQGPQFIFQYYREEENGRGNFPPRFSGLQFPNYSSELNVNALELDDSALYLCASRFDRVGTDTQYFGPGTRLTVL.

V usage is TRBV25-1 and J usage is TRBJ2-4; TRBD1 might be the D (6 bases). V dropped 6 bases and J dropped 0 bases, with 12 bases sitting between them. Germline CDR1 and CDR2: MGHDK and SYGVNS. The CDR3 has 15 residues. Here the CDR3 reads CASSQQGIAKNIQYF. The CDR3 DNA follows: TGTGCCAGCAGCCAACAGGGAATAGCCAAAAACATTCAGTACTTC.

This chain links TRBV6-1 with TRBJ1-4, with 7 nucleotides matching TRBD1. Germline V CDR1 and CDR2: MNHNS, SASEGT. V lost 3 bases, J lost 6 bases, and 4 bases stayed unmatched. The CDR3 contains 14 residues. CDR3 loop: CASSEGQSYEKLFF. The CDR3, as DNA: TGTGCCAGCAGTGAGGGACAGTCTTATGAAAAACTGTTTTTT.

The CDR3 region has the DNA TGTGCCACCAGCACCCTGGCACAGGGGGCAGGCGATGGCTACACCTTC. Protein: CATSTLAQGAGDGYTF. The gene calls are TRBV15 and TRBJ1-2; TRBD1 matches 9 bases. Looked up from germline, CDR1 is LNHNV and CDR2 is YYDKDF (reference sequence). The CDR3 contains 16 residues. V dropped 4 bases and J dropped 6; count of bases not matched to a gene: 12.

The V gene is TRBV7-2, the J gene TRBJ2-3, with 7 bases matching TRBD1. The CDR3 is 16 residues long. Trimming removed 5 bases from V and 1 base from J; junction bases left unmatched: 9. CDR1 and CDR2 (germline): SGHTA, FQGNSA. CDR3 bases: TGTGCCAGCAGCCCGTTACAGGGGCGGGGCACAGATACGCAGTATTTT. This codes for CASSPLQGRGTDTQYF.

The CDR3 DNA is TGTGCCAGCAGCACACGACAGGGCTATGGCTACACCTTC. It codes for CASSTRQGYGYTF. This rearrangement joins TRBV6-5 to TRBJ1-2; 7 bases agree with TRBD1. CDR3 length: 13 amino acids. CDR1 is MNHEY, CDR2 SVGAGI, per germline. Trimming removed 6 bases from V and 4 bases from J; junction bases left unmatched: 5.

In its sample, this clone was seen a few times. In nucleotides, the CDR3 is TGTGCCAGCAGCCTTCGGGACAGGAGGCTGAACACTGAAGCTTTCTTT. As protein: CASSLRDRRLNTEAFF. The chain is built from TRBV4-2 and TRBJ1-1; 8 bases agree with TRBD1. This CDR3 is built from 16 residues. V was clipped by 4 bases and J by 0 bases; unmatched bases: 7. Germline loops: CDR1 LGHNA, CDR2 YNFKEQ.

The chain uses TRBV2 and TRBJ1-4, with D tentatively TRBD1 (5 bases). Germline values: CDR1 SNHLY, CDR2 FYNNEI. This CDR3 spans 13 amino acids. V was clipped by 11 bases and J by 5 bases, with 15 bases between them. This CDR3 is CAVRTDKNEKLFF. The CDR3 nucleotides are TGTGCCGTAAGGACGGACAAAAATGAAAAACTGTTTTTT.

The genes are TRBV5-8 and TRBJ2-1; 10 bases align to TRBD1. The CDR3 has 18 amino acids. V lost 4 bases and J lost 6; bases outside the gene matches: 16. In germline, CDR1 is SGHTS, CDR2 YDEGEE. The CDR3 region is CASSPGQGRILFPNEQFF. The CDR3 DNA reads as TGTGCCAGCAGCCCGGGACAGGGGAGGATCCTATTTCCCAATGAGCAGTTCTTC.

CDR3 sequence: CASSLEVGGPSETQYF. As DNA, the CDR3 is TGCGCCAGCAGCTTGGAAGTGGGAGGGCCCTCTGAGACCCAGTACTTC. The chain recombines TRBV5-1 with TRBJ2-5, with 7 bases matching TRBD2. CDR1 and CDR2 from the germline V gene are SGHRS and YFSETQ. After removal of 0 bases from V and 5 bases from J, the junction contained 10 bases not matched to a gene. CDR3 length equals 16 residues. The variable domain in full, with the rest retrieved from reference TRBV5-1 and TRBJ2-5, is KAGVTQTPRYLIKTRGQQVTLSCSPISGHRSVSWYQQTPGQGLQFLFEYFSETQRNKGNFPGRFSGRQFSNSRSEMNVSTLELGDSALYLCASSLEVGGPSETQYFGPGTRLLVL.

This clone has only a few counts. The V gene is TRBV27, the J gene TRBJ2-3; 9 bases agree with TRBD2. CDR3 length equals 16 residues. Germline V gene sequence: CDR1 MNHEY, CDR2 SMNVEV (reference sequence). With 0 bases clipped from V and 2 bases from J, the junction kept 3 bases outside the gene matches. The DNA for the CDR3 is TGTGCCAGCAGTTTATCTCCTAGCGGGACCACAGATACGCAGTATTTT. It encodes CASSLSPSGTTDTQYF.